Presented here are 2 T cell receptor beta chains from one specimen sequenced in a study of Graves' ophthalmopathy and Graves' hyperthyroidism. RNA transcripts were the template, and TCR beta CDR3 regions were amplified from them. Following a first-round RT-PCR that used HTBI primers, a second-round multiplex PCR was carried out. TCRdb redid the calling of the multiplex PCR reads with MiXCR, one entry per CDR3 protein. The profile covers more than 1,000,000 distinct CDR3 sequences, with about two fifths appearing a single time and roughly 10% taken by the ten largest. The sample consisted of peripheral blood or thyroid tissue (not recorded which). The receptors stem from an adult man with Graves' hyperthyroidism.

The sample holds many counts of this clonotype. As DNA, the CDR3 is TGTGCCAGCGGGACAGATCAAGAGACCCAGTACTTC. Residues: CASGTDQETQYF. The chain is built from TRBV2 and TRBJ2-5, with 7 bases fitting TRBD1. The CDR3 sequence is 12 residues long. Per germline, CDR1 SNHLY and CDR2 FYNNEI. V gave up 8 bases and J gave up 2 bases; unmatched junction bases: 2.

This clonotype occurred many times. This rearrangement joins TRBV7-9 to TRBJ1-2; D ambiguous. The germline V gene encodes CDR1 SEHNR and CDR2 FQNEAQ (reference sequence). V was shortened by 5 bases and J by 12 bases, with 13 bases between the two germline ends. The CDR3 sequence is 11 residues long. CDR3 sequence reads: CASSPGLMDTF. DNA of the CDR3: TGTGCCAGCAGCCCCGGACTGATGGACACCTTC.